Listed below are T cell receptor beta chains from one sample, sequenced in a study of T cell repertoires in cytomegalovirus infection. These receptors lack a known antigen. In TCRdb, the reads were re-called with MiXCR into one record per CDR3 protein. This table has 570,000 or so distinct CDR3 sequences, approximately 40% appearing once. Sequenced here: cultured PBMCs, sampled from culture after CMV antigen stimulation. All receptors come from a human donor in good health (CMV status not recorded). Some clones in this sample may be carry-over from other donors' samples. Each CDR3 is given with its conserved first and last residue. D genes are given only for firm matches. Clone size, where shown, is once, few, many, or a class for clones that have expanded.

v_gene	len	abundance	j_gene	d_gene	CDR3nt	CDR3aa
TRBV20-1	14	NA	TRBJ2-1	TRBD1	TGCAGTGCTAGAGGCAGGGACAGGTCTTTGGAGCAGTTCTTC	CSARGRDRSLEQFF
TRBV19	13	NA	TRBJ1-5	NA	TGTGCCAGTACCCCCCTTAGCAATCAGCCCCAGCATTTT	CASTPLSNQPQHF
TRBV7-2	14	few	TRBJ1-2	NA	TGTGCCAGCAGCTTAGTTGGGGACGGGAATGGCTACACCTTC	CASSLVGDGNGYTF
TRBV7-2	18	NA	TRBJ2-6	NA	TGTGCCAGCAGGGCGAGGGACGGGGGATACTCTGGGGCCAACGTCCTGACTTTC	CASRARDGGYSGANVLTF
TRBV28	12	few	TRBJ2-5	NA	TGTGCCAGCAGTATGTGGAGGGAGACCCAGTACTTC	CASSMWRETQYF
TRBV20-1	14	once	TRBJ2-1	TRBD1	TGCAGTGCCAGTGGGGGACAGATCTACAATGAGCAGTTCTTC	CSASGGQIYNEQFF
TRBV2	14	NA	TRBJ2-3	TRBD1	TGTGCCAGCATCGGAGGACAGGGAGGAGATACGCAGTATTTT	CASIGGQGGDTQYF
TRBV7-8	14	many	TRBJ2-5	NA	TGTGCCAGCAGCTCGTCGGACGGACGAGAGACCCAGTACTTC	CASSSSDGRETQYF
TRBV5-1	13	once	TRBJ1-2	NA	TGCGCCAGCAGCCGGGGGGCCAACGATGGCTACACCTTC	CASSRGANDGYTF
TRBV7-9	16	NA	TRBJ2-3	NA	TGTGCCAGCAGCTTCGGGCGGGTTACTAGCACAGATACGCAGTATTTT	CASSFGRVTSTDTQYF
TRBV7-8	14	NA	TRBJ2-5	NA	TGTGCCAGCAGCCAGGAGGGCTACCAAGAGACCCAGTACTTC	CASSQEGYQETQYF
TRBV6-6	16	NA	TRBJ2-7	NA	TGTGCCAGCACTAGAGCGCGGTTCCAGGGGAACTACGAGCAGTACTTC	CASTRARFQGNYEQYF
TRBV7-2	15	many	TRBJ1-1	TRBD1	TGTGCCAGCAGCCGACGACAGGGATCGGACACTGAAGCTTTCTTT	CASSRRQGSDTEAFF
TRBV29-1	14	NA	TRBJ2-5	NA	TGCAGCGTTATTGGAATAACCGGCGAAGAGACCCAGTACTTC	CSVIGITGEETQYF
TRBV7-2	14	few	TRBJ2-3	TRBD2	TGTGCCAGCAGCCTACGAGCGGGGTTAAATACGCAGTATTTT	CASSLRAGLNTQYF
TRBV18	16	NA	TRBJ2-1	TRBD2	TGTGCCAGCTCACACTCCGGACTAGCGGTGCGCAATGAGCAGTTCTTC	CASSHSGLAVRNEQFF
TRBV5-8	14	NA	TRBJ2-7	NA	TGTGCCAGCAGCGGCCGCGACAGGTACTACGAGCAGTACTTC	CASSGRDRYYEQYF
TRBV27	14	NA	TRBJ1-1	NA	TGTGCCAGCAGTCCCCGGACATCTGGGGCTGAAGCTTTCTTT	CASSPRTSGAEAFF
TRBV11-1	14	NA	TRBJ2-3	NA	TGTGCCAGCAGCTACTATCGTTTTCGGGATACGCAGTATTTT	CASSYYRFRDTQYF
TRBV7-6	17	few	TRBJ1-4	NA	TGTGCCAGCAGCACCGCCTCAGGAGTTGCAACTAATGAAAAACTGTTTTTT	CASSTASGVATNEKLFF
TRBV25-1	11	NA	TRBJ1-3	NA	TGTGCCAGCAGTTCTTGGAACACCATATATTTT	CASSSWNTIYF
TRBV7-9	14	NA	TRBJ1-1	TRBD1	TGTGCCAGCAGCTTGCCGGACAGGGCCTCTGAAGCTTTCTTT	CASSLPDRASEAFF
TRBV20-1	13	NA	TRBJ1-5	NA	TGCAGTGCTACCCGACAGAATAATCAGCCCCAGCATTTT	CSATRQNNQPQHF
TRBV4-1	13	NA	TRBJ2-1	NA	TGCGCCAGCAGCCCCGGTGGGCTCAATGAGCAGTTCTTC	CASSPGGLNEQFF
TRBV3-1	16	NA	TRBJ1-5	NA	TGTGCCAGCAGCCCCAAGCTCGTGGGGACGGGCCAGCCCCAGCATTTT	CASSPKLVGTGQPQHF
TRBV7-9	13	NA	TRBJ2-3	NA	TGTGCCAGCAGCTCGGGGGCCCGAGATACGCAGTATTTT	CASSSGARDTQYF
TRBV19	15	NA	TRBJ2-3	TRBD2	TGTGCCAGTAAGCGACTAGCGGGAGTTCCTAATACGCAGTATTTT	CASKRLAGVPNTQYF
TRBV2	13	few	TRBJ1-5	TRBD1	TGTGCCAGCGGGGCAGGGGGCTCTCAGCCCCAGCATTTT	CASGAGGSQPQHF
TRBV27	15	NA	TRBJ1-6	TRBD1	TGTGCCAGCAGTACACTCGGGACAGGGGTCCTCTCCCTCCACTTT	CASSTLGTGVLSLHF
TRBV7-8	14	NA	TRBJ2-5	TRBD2	TGTGCCAGCAGCAATGGACTAGCGTGGGAGACCCAGTACTTC	CASSNGLAWETQYF
TRBV5-1	14	few	TRBJ1-1	TRBD1	TGCGCCAGCAGCCCGGACAGGGAGGGCACTGAAGCTTTCTTT	CASSPDREGTEAFF
TRBV25-1	13	NA	TRBJ2-5	NA	TGTGCCAGCAGGCCCTCAGGGTGGGAGACCCAGTACTTC	CASRPSGWETQYF
TRBV27	18	NA	TRBJ2-3	TRBD2	TGTGCCAGCAGTTCCCAAGGGACTAGCGGGAGTGGATCAGATACGCAGTATTTT	CASSSQGTSGSGSDTQYF
TRBV29-1	13	NA	TRBJ1-1	NA	TGCAGCGTCGGCGGGCGGCTGAACACTGAAGCTTTCTTT	CSVGGRLNTEAFF
TRBV19	14	few	TRBJ1-3	TRBD1	TGTGCCAGTAAAGACAGGGGCTCTGGAAACACCATATATTTT	CASKDRGSGNTIYF
TRBV7-2	16	NA	TRBJ2-7	TRBD1	TGTGCCAGCAGCTTATTCGGGACAGGGGCGTCCTACGAGCAGTACTTC	CASSLFGTGASYEQYF
TRBV7-2	14	NA	TRBJ2-3	NA	TGTGCCAGCAGCTCGGGTCAACGCTCAGATACGCAGTATTTT	CASSSGQRSDTQYF
TRBV29-1	15	few	TRBJ2-6	TRBD2	TGCAGCGCCGGGGGGGGGGCGTCCGGGGCCAACGTCCTGACTTTC	CSAGGGASGANVLTF
TRBV3-1	17	NA	TRBJ1-2	TRBD1	TGTGCCAGCAGCGGACAGGGCGAGGGGGAAAGGGACTATGGCTACACCTTC	CASSGQGEGERDYGYTF
TRBV6-2/TRBV6-3	17	few	TRBJ2-7	NA	TGTGCCAGCAGTTACCATGGGCGCAGCTCCGAGGGCTACGAGCAGTACTTC	CASSYHGRSSEGYEQYF
TRBV7-2	12	NA	TRBJ1-3	TRBD1	TGTGCCAGCAGCTTCCTAGGGGGCCCCATATATTTT	CASSFLGGPIYF
TRBV6-1	13	few	TRBJ1-1	NA	TGTGCCAGCAGTGAACTGGGTTTAGGAGAAGCTTTCTTT	CASSELGLGEAFF
TRBV11-2	14	few	TRBJ1-2	TRBD1	TGTGCCAGCAGCCTTCAGGGGGCGCGAGGCGGCTACACCTTC	CASSLQGARGGYTF
TRBV7-2	14	few	TRBJ1-2	NA	TGTGCCAGCAGCTTAGACCGTGGGAACTATGGCTACACCTTC	CASSLDRGNYGYTF
TRBV2	14	NA	TRBJ2-1	NA	TGTGCCAGCAGTAGCCTAGGGCAAACTTGGGGGCAGTTCTTC	CASSSLGQTWGQFF
TRBV4-1	15	NA	TRBJ2-7	TRBD2	TGCGCCAGCAGCCTCCGGGAGGGCCTAACCTACGAGCAGTACTTC	CASSLREGLTYEQYF
TRBV2	16	NA	TRBJ1-1	NA	TGTGCCAGCATTTCAGATGGGGGGTTCGGTGACACTGAAGCTTTCTTT	CASISDGGFGDTEAFF
TRBV19	14	NA	TRBJ1-5	NA	TGTGCCAGTAGTTCACAGGTTCCCCATCAGCCCCAGCATTTT	CASSSQVPHQPQHF
TRBV11-1	17	NA	TRBJ2-3	TRBD2	TGTGCCAGCAGCTCCCCCGTGGAGCGGGAGAGCACAGATACGCAGTATTTT	CASSSPVERESTDTQYF
TRBV12-5	12	NA	TRBJ1-5	NA	TGTGCTAGCAGCCAGGGTTTTCAGCCCCAGCATTTT	CASSQGFQPQHF
TRBV5-4	15	few	TRBJ2-7	TRBD2	TGTGCCAGCAGCCCCGGGAGGGACTTCTCCTACGAGCAGTACTTC	CASSPGRDFSYEQYF
TRBV7-9	12	NA	TRBJ2-1	NA	TGTGCCAGCACCCTGAATGCGGAACAGCAGTTCTTC	CASTLNAEQQFF
TRBV7-2	15	many	TRBJ2-2	TRBD1	TGTGCCAGCAGCCCACAGGGGCCCGACACCGGGGAGCTGTTTTTT	CASSPQGPDTGELFF
TRBV28	13	NA	TRBJ1-5	TRBD1	TGTGCCAGCAGCGACAGGGATCATCAGCCCCAGCATTTT	CASSDRDHQPQHF